Sequencing of this TCR beta chain was carried out in a study of CD8 T cells in ankylosing spondylitis. This clonotype was recorded only once. Its antigen is unidentified. A quantitative 5'-RACE method, one with molecular barcodes, was used to make TCR beta libraries. Using its own MiXCR run on the 5' RACE reads, TCRdb lists one record per CDR3 protein. The table has approximately 350,000 distinct CDR3 sequences, more than 20% seen once; the top ten hold approximately 14%. Study observations and caveats: Within matched ankylosing spondylitis synovial fluid, disease-linked clones were reportedly significantly enriched.

The TCR originated in a male donor with ankylosing spondylitis or in good health (not recorded which). Sequenced: blood, either unsorted or a sorted T cell fraction (not recorded which).

CDR3 loop: CASRRQGPSTDTQYF. As DNA, the CDR3 is TGCGCCAGCAGACGACAGGGGCCAAGCACAGATACGCAGTATTTT. The chain couples TRBV5-1 to TRBJ2-3; 8 bases map to TRBD1. This CDR3 region has 15 residues. Per germline, CDR1 SGHRS and CDR2 YFSETQ. V shed 5 bases, J shed 0 bases, and the junction held 5 bases outside the gene matches.